These T cell receptor beta chains were read from a single sample in a study of cytomegalovirus exposure and HLA in healthy donors. Clones were sequenced by immunoSEQ multiplex PCR, and TCRdb holds only the in-frame ones, with some missing. The sample lists 200,000 or so clones, 75% to 80% occurring once. Specimen: PBMCs. The source is a man aged 18 to 30 in good health and CMV-seronegative. The CDR3 runs from the conserved cysteine through the conserved F or W. A D gene is named only where the DNA matches it firmly. Part of the rows lack a size; the others show once, few, many or a class for expanded clones.

CDR3 length: 17; clone size: .; V gene: TRBV27; J gene: TRBJ1-1; D gene: TRBD1; CDR3 protein: CASSSYTGGAGGTEAFF; CDR3 DNA: TGTGCCAGCAGTTCATATACGGGGGGGGCAGGGGGCACTGAAGCTTTCTTT
CDR3 length: 15; clone size: .; V gene: TRBV28; J gene: TRBJ2-3; D gene: .; CDR3 protein: CASSGLVGFTDTQYF; CDR3 DNA: TGTGCCAGCAGTGGCCTTGTTGGTTTCACAGATACGCAGTATTTT
CDR3 length: 16; clone size: .; V gene: TRBV7-2; J gene: TRBJ2-3; D gene: .; CDR3 protein: CASSLGQTLIPDTQYF; CDR3 DNA: TGTGCCAGCAGCCTCGGACAGACTCTTATCCCAGATACGCAGTATTTT
CDR3 length: 15; clone size: .; V gene: TRBV6-1; J gene: TRBJ1-4; D gene: TRBD1; CDR3 protein: CASSDKTGGNEKLFF; CDR3 DNA: TGTGCCAGCAGTGATAAGACAGGGGGTAATGAAAAACTGTTTTTT
CDR3 length: 14; clone size: .; V gene: TRBV2; J gene: TRBJ1-5; D gene: .; CDR3 protein: CASSPDRVNQPQHF; CDR3 DNA: TGTGCCAGCAGCCCCGACAGAGTCAATCAGCCCCAGCATTTT
CDR3 length: 15; clone size: .; V gene: TRBV5-1; J gene: TRBJ1-5; D gene: .; CDR3 protein: CASSLGHNSNQPQHF; CDR3 DNA: TGCGCCAGCAGCTTGGGACATAATAGCAATCAGCCCCAGCATTTT
CDR3 length: 15; clone size: .; V gene: TRBV5-6; J gene: TRBJ1-2; D gene: .; CDR3 protein: CASSFTSGDNYGYTF; CDR3 DNA: TGTGCCAGCAGCTTTACCTCCGGGGATAACTATGGCTACACCTTC
CDR3 length: 16; clone size: .; V gene: TRBV7-9; J gene: TRBJ1-6; D gene: TRBD1; CDR3 protein: CASSLLGQEYNSPLHF; CDR3 DNA: TGTGCCAGCAGCCTTCTCGGACAGGAGTATAATTCACCCCTCCACTTT
CDR3 length: 19; clone size: .; V gene: TRBV10-3; J gene: TRBJ2-2; D gene: TRBD1; CDR3 protein: CAISDPDRGPRRNTGELFF; CDR3 DNA: TGTGCCATCAGTGATCCCGACAGGGGGCCGCGAAGGAACACCGGGGAGCTGTTTTTT
CDR3 length: 15; clone size: .; V gene: TRBV7-8; J gene: TRBJ2-1; D gene: TRBD2; CDR3 protein: CASSLETSVYNEQFF; CDR3 DNA: TGTGCCAGCAGCTTAGAGACTAGCGTTTACAATGAGCAGTTCTTC
CDR3 length: 15; clone size: .; V gene: TRBV28; J gene: TRBJ2-3; D gene: TRBD1; CDR3 protein: CASSFRDRVGDTQYF; CDR3 DNA: TGTGCCAGCAGTTTTAGGGACAGGGTGGGGGATACGCAGTATTTT
CDR3 length: 15; clone size: once; V gene: TRBV19; J gene: TRBJ1-2; D gene: .; CDR3 protein: CASSLDLVSGPGYTF; CDR3 DNA: TGTGCCAGTAGTCTTGACCTGGTGTCAGGTCCTGGCTACACCTTC
CDR3 length: 15; clone size: .; V gene: TRBV5-1; J gene: TRBJ2-5; D gene: TRBD2; CDR3 protein: CASSRTSGGRETQYF; CDR3 DNA: TGCGCCAGCAGCCGGACTAGCGGGGGGAGGGAGACCCAGTACTTC
CDR3 length: 18; clone size: .; V gene: TRBV4-2; J gene: TRBJ2-3; D gene: TRBD2; CDR3 protein: CASSQLPLSGRSTDTQYF; CDR3 DNA: TGTGCCAGCAGCCAACTGCCCCTTAGCGGGAGAAGTACAGATACGCAGTATTTT
CDR3 length: 14; clone size: .; V gene: TRBV28; J gene: TRBJ1-4; D gene: .; CDR3 protein: CASSDSATNEKLFF; CDR3 DNA: TGTGCCAGCAGCGACAGCGCAACTAATGAAAAACTGTTTTTT
CDR3 length: 17; clone size: .; V gene: TRBV7-9; J gene: TRBJ1-1; D gene: TRBD1; CDR3 protein: CSSSLQTGGTGNTEAFF; CDR3 DNA: TGTTCCAGCAGCCTACAGACAGGGGGCACGGGGAACACTGAAGCTTTCTTT
CDR3 length: 13; clone size: .; V gene: TRBV10-3; J gene: TRBJ2-7; D gene: TRBD1; CDR3 protein: CAISERTGDEQYF; CDR3 DNA: TGTGCCATCAGTGAGCGGACAGGGGACGAGCAGTACTTC
CDR3 length: 15; clone size: .; V gene: TRBV4-2; J gene: TRBJ2-2; D gene: .; CDR3 protein: CASSQALSNTGELFF; CDR3 DNA: TGTGCCAGCAGCCAAGCGCTGAGTAACACCGGGGAGCTGTTTTTT
CDR3 length: 17; clone size: .; V gene: TRBV30; J gene: TRBJ2-4; D gene: .; CDR3 protein: CAWSVKSANSYKNIQYF; CDR3 DNA: TGTGCCTGGAGTGTAAAGAGCGCGAATTCGTACAAAAACATTCAGTACTTC
CDR3 length: 16; clone size: .; V gene: TRBV6-6; J gene: TRBJ2-7; D gene: .; CDR3 protein: CASSYLRDSLSYEQYF; CDR3 DNA: TGTGCCAGCAGTTACCTCCGGGACTCCCTCTCCTACGAGCAGTACTTC
CDR3 length: 12; clone size: .; V gene: TRBV15; J gene: TRBJ1-5; D gene: .; CDR3 protein: CATKKGNQPQHF; CDR3 DNA: TGCGCCACTAAGAAGGGGAATCAGCCCCAGCATTTT
CDR3 length: 13; clone size: .; V gene: TRBV5-4; J gene: TRBJ2-7; D gene: .; CDR3 protein: CASGPQVVGEQYF; CDR3 DNA: TGTGCCAGCGGACCACAGGTAGTCGGCGAGCAGTACTTC
CDR3 length: 16; clone size: .; V gene: TRBV7-8; J gene: TRBJ1-5; D gene: .; CDR3 protein: CASSHPRLSGNQPQHF; CDR3 DNA: TGTGCCAGCAGCCATCCGAGATTATCAGGGAATCAGCCCCAGCATTTT
CDR3 length: 13; clone size: .; V gene: TRBV7-2; J gene: TRBJ1-2; D gene: .; CDR3 protein: CASRRQVNYGYTF; CDR3 DNA: TGTGCCAGCCGCCGACAAGTTAACTATGGCTACACCTTC
CDR3 length: 15; clone size: .; V gene: TRBV5-1; J gene: TRBJ2-7; D gene: TRBD1; CDR3 protein: CASSLAGTGAYEQYF; CDR3 DNA: TGCGCCAGCAGCCTTGCCGGGACAGGGGCCTACGAGCAGTACTTC
CDR3 length: 12; clone size: once; V gene: TRBV6-4; J gene: TRBJ1-2; D gene: .; CDR3 protein: CASSSTRGDRTF; CDR3 DNA: TGTGCCAGCAGCTCCACCCGCGGAGACCGGACCTTC
CDR3 length: 14; clone size: .; V gene: TRBV5-5; J gene: TRBJ1-2; D gene: .; CDR3 protein: CASSNEAGLYGYTF; CDR3 DNA: TGTGCCAGCAGCAACGAAGCAGGGTTATATGGCTACACCTTC
CDR3 length: 15; clone size: .; V gene: TRBV6-5; J gene: TRBJ2-5; D gene: TRBD1; CDR3 protein: CASSSPGQGTETQYF; CDR3 DNA: TGTGCCAGCAGTTCACCGGGACAGGGAACGGAGACCCAGTACTTC
CDR3 length: 13; clone size: .; V gene: TRBV6-5; J gene: TRBJ2-3; D gene: .; CDR3 protein: CASSYSIRDTQYF; CDR3 DNA: TGTGCCAGCAGTTACTCAATCAGGGATACGCAGTATTTT
CDR3 length: 14; clone size: .; V gene: TRBV6-5; J gene: TRBJ2-3; D gene: TRBD1; CDR3 protein: CASTSGQGADKQYF; CDR3 DNA: TGTGCCAGCACCTCGGGACAGGGGGCGGATAAGCAGTATTTT
CDR3 length: 13; clone size: few; V gene: TRBV29-1; J gene: TRBJ1-5; D gene: TRBD1; CDR3 protein: CSVGEGAEQPQHF; CDR3 DNA: TGCAGCGTTGGTGAGGGGGCTGAGCAGCCCCAGCATTTT
CDR3 length: 13; clone size: .; V gene: TRBV6-5; J gene: TRBJ2-3; D gene: TRBD2; CDR3 protein: CATREGFQDTQYF; CDR3 DNA: TGTGCCACCAGGGAGGGCTTTCAAGATACGCAGTATTTT
CDR3 length: 16; clone size: few; V gene: TRBV7-2; J gene: TRBJ2-3; D gene: .; CDR3 protein: CASSPKVTRPTDTQYF; CDR3 DNA: TGTGCCAGCAGCCCAAAGGTGACTAGGCCCACAGATACGCAGTATTTT
CDR3 length: 15; clone size: .; V gene: TRBV7-2; J gene: TRBJ1-6; D gene: TRBD1; CDR3 protein: CASSWDRSDNSPLHF; CDR3 DNA: TGTGCCAGCAGCTGGGACAGGTCGGATAATTCACCCCTCCACTTT
CDR3 length: 13; clone size: .; V gene: TRBV19; J gene: TRBJ2-6; D gene: .; CDR3 protein: CATSGTGANVLTF; CDR3 DNA: TGTGCCACTTCAGGGACTGGGGCCAACGTCCTGACTTTC
CDR3 length: 16; clone size: once; V gene: TRBV18; J gene: TRBJ2-2; D gene: .; CDR3 protein: CASSPPGTSNTGELFF; CDR3 DNA: TGTGCCAGCTCACCACCGGGCACTTCGAACACCGGGGAGCTGTTTTTT
CDR3 length: 13; clone size: .; V gene: TRBV4-1; J gene: TRBJ2-1; D gene: .; CDR3 protein: CASNGGAYNEQFF; CDR3 DNA: TGCGCCAGCAACGGCGGGGCGTACAATGAGCAGTTCTTC
CDR3 length: 13; clone size: .; V gene: TRBV27; J gene: TRBJ2-5; D gene: TRBD1; CDR3 protein: CASSPTGAETQYF; CDR3 DNA: TGTGCCAGCAGTCCGACAGGGGCGGAGACCCAGTACTTC
CDR3 length: 12; clone size: .; V gene: TRBV30; J gene: TRBJ1-5; D gene: .; CDR3 protein: CAWSVLGQPQHF; CDR3 DNA: TGTGCCTGGAGTGTACTCGGTCAGCCCCAGCATTTT
CDR3 length: 15; clone size: .; V gene: TRBV6-1; J gene: TRBJ1-5; D gene: TRBD1; CDR3 protein: CASNRQGDSNQPQHF; CDR3 DNA: TGTGCCAGCAACCGACAGGGGGACAGCAATCAGCCCCAGCATTTT
CDR3 length: 11; clone size: .; V gene: TRBV30; J gene: TRBJ2-7; D gene: .; CDR3 protein: CAWSDPDEQYF; CDR3 DNA: TGTGCCTGGAGTGACCCGGACGAGCAGTACTTC
CDR3 length: 15; clone size: .; V gene: TRBV27; J gene: TRBJ1-1; D gene: TRBD1; CDR3 protein: CASSKVGQGSAEAFF; CDR3 DNA: TGTGCCAGCAGTAAGGTCGGACAGGGGAGTGCTGAAGCTTTCTTT
CDR3 length: 14; clone size: .; V gene: TRBV5-8; J gene: TRBJ1-5; D gene: .; CDR3 protein: CASGTIYSNQPQHF; CDR3 DNA: TGTGCCAGCGGGACAATCTATAGCAATCAGCCCCAGCATTTT
CDR3 length: 16; clone size: few; V gene: TRBV5-1; J gene: TRBJ2-5; D gene: TRBD2; CDR3 protein: CASSLGGTSGQETQYF; CDR3 DNA: TGCGCCAGCAGCTTGGGGGGGACTAGCGGACAAGAGACCCAGTACTTC
CDR3 length: 13; clone size: .; V gene: TRBV7-2; J gene: TRBJ2-5; D gene: TRBD2; CDR3 protein: CASSFSGEETQYF; CDR3 DNA: TGTGCCAGCAGCTTTAGCGGGGAAGAGACCCAGTACTTC
CDR3 length: 16; clone size: .; V gene: TRBV5-6; J gene: TRBJ2-7; D gene: TRBD2; CDR3 protein: CASSLRLAGATYEQYF; CDR3 DNA: TGTGCCAGCAGTTTGAGGCTAGCGGGAGCAACCTACGAGCAGTACTTC
CDR3 length: 14; clone size: once; V gene: TRBV4-3; J gene: TRBJ1-4; D gene: .; CDR3 protein: CASSQEGAGRELFF; CDR3 DNA: TGCGCCAGCAGCCAAGAGGGAGCAGGGAGGGAACTGTTTTTT
CDR3 length: 15; clone size: .; V gene: TRBV28; J gene: TRBJ2-7; D gene: .; CDR3 protein: CASSLASGPSYEQYF; CDR3 DNA: TGTGCCAGCAGTTTAGCCAGCGGGCCATCCTACGAGCAGTACTTC
CDR3 length: 16; clone size: .; V gene: TRBV5-5; J gene: TRBJ2-2; D gene: .; CDR3 protein: CASSLAGGPNTGELFF; CDR3 DNA: TGTGCCAGCAGCTTGGCCGGAGGCCCGAACACCGGGGAGCTGTTTTTT
CDR3 length: 16; clone size: .; V gene: TRBV7-8; J gene: TRBJ2-1; D gene: TRBD2; CDR3 protein: CASSLRLAGGRDEQFF; CDR3 DNA: TGTGCCAGCAGCCTCCGACTAGCGGGGGGGCGAGATGAGCAGTTCTTC
CDR3 length: 15; clone size: .; V gene: TRBV7-9; J gene: TRBJ1-1; D gene: .; CDR3 protein: CASRDIGGADTEAFF; CDR3 DNA: TGTGCCAGCAGGGATATAGGGGGTGCGGACACTGAAGCTTTCTTT